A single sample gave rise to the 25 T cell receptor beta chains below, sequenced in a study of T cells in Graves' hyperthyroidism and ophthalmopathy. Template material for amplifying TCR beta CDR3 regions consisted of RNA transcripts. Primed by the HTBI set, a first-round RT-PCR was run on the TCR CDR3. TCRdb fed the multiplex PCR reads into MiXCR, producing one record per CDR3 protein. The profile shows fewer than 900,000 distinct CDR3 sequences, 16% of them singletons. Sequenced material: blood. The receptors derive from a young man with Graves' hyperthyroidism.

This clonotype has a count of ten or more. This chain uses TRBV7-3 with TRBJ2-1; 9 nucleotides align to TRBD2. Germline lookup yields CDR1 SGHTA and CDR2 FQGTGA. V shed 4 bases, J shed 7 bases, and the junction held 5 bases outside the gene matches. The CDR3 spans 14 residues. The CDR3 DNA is TGTGCCAGCAGCTATGGCGGGAGGGTGAATGAGCAGTTCTTC. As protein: CASSYGGRVNEQFF.

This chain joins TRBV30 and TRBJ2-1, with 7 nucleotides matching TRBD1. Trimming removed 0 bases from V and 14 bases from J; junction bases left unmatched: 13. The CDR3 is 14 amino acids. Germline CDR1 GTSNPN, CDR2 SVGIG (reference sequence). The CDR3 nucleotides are TGTGCCTGGAGTGTACTACTAGGTAGGGGGCGCGAGTTCTTC. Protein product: CAWSVLLGRGREFF.

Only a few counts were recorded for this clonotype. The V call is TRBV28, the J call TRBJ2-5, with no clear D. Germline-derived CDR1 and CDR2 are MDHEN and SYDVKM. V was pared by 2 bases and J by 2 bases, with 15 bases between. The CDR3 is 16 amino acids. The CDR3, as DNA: TGTGCCAGCAGTTTAAGACCCTTGGCAGGTCAAGAGACCCAGTACTTC. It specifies CASSLRPLAGQETQYF.

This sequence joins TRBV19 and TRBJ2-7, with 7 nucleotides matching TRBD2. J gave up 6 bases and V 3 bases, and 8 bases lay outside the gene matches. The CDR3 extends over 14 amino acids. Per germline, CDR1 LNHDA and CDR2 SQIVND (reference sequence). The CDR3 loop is CASSIGLDLGEQYF. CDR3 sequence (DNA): TGTGCCAGTAGTATCGGACTAGACCTGGGCGAGCAGTACTTC.

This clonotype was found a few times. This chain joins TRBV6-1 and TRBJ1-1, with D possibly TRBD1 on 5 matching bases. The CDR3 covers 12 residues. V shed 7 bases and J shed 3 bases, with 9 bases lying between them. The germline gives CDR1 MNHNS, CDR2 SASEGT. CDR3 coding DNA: TGTGCCAGCACGCGGGGCGACACTGAAGCTTTCTTT. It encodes CASTRGDTEAFF.

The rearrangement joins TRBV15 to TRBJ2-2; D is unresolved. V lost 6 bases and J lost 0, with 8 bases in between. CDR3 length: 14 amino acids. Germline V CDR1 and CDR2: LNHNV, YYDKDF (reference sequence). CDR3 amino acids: CATRDVANTGELFF. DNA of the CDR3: TGTGCCACCAGGGACGTTGCGAACACCGGGGAGCTGTTTTTT.

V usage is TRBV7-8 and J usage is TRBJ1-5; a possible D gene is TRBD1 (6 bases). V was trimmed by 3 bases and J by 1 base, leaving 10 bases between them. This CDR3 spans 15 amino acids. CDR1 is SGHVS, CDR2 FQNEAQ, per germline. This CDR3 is CASSFHRVSNQPQHF. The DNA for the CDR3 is TGTGCCAGCAGCTTTCACAGGGTGAGCAATCAGCCCCAGCATTTT.

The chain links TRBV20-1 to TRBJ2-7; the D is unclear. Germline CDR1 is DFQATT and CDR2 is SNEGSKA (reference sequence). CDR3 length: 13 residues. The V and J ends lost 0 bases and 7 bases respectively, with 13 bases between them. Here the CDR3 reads CSAREKTTGEQYF. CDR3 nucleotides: TGCAGTGCTAGAGAAAAGACGACCGGGGAGCAGTACTTC.

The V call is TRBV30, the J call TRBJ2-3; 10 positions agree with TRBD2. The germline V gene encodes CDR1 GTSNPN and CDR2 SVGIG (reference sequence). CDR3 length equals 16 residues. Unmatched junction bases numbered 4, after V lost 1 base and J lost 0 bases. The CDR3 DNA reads TGTGCCTGGAGTGAGGGACTAGCGTTGAGCACAGATACGCAGTATTTT. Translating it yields CAWSEGLALSTDTQYF. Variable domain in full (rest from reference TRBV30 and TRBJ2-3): SQTIHQWPATLVQPVGSPLSLECTVEGTSNPNLYWYRQAAGRGLQLLFYSVGIGQISSEVPQNLSASRPQDRQFILSSKKLLLSDSGFYLCAWSEGLALSTDTQYFGPGTRLTVL.

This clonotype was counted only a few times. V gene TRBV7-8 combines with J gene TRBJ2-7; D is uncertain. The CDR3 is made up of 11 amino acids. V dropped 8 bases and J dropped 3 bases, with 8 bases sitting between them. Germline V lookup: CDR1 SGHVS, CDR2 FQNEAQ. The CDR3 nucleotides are TGTGCCAGCGCACGGAGCTACGAGCAGTACTTC. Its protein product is CASARSYEQYF.

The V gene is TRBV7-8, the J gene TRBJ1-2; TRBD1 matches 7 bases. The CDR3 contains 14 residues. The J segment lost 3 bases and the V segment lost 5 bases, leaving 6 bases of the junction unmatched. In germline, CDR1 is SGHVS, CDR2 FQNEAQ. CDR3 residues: CASSAGTAHYGYTF. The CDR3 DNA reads TGTGCCAGCAGCGCCGGGACAGCCCACTATGGCTACACCTTC.

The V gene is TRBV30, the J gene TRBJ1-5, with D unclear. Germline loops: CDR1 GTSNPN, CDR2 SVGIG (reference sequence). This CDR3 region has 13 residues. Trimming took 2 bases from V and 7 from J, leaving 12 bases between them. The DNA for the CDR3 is TGTGCCTGGAGTTTCACGGACGGGCAGCCCCAGCATTTT. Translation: CAWSFTDGQPQHF.

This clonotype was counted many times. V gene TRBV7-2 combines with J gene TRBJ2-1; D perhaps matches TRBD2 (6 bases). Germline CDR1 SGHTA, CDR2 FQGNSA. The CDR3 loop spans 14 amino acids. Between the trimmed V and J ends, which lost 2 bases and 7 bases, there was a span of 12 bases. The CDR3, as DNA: TGTGCCAGCAGCTTATACGGGAGCTCTAATGAGCAGTTCTTC. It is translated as CASSLYGSSNEQFF. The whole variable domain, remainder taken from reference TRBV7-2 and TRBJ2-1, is GAGVSQSPSNKVTEKGKDVELRCDPISGHTALYWYRQSLGQGLEFLIYFQGNSAPDKSGLPSDRFSAERTGGSVSTLTIQRTQQEDSAVYLCASSLYGSSNEQFFGPGTRLTVL.

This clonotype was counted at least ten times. The CDR3, as DNA: TGTGCCAGCAAACCCCTCCGGACCGGGGAGCTGTTTTTT. Residues: CASKPLRTGELFF. The chain carries TRBV2 and TRBJ2-2; D is undetermined. Germline assignment: CDR1 SNHLY and CDR2 FYNNEI. The CDR3 has 13 amino acids. V lost 7 bases to trimming and J lost 5 bases, with 11 bases between them.

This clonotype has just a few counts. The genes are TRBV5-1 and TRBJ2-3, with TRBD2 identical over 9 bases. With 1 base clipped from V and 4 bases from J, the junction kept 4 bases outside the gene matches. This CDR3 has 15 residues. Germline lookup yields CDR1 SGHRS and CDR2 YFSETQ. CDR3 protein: CASSLRGREADTQYF. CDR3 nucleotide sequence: TGCGCCAGCAGCTTGCGCGGGAGGGAGGCAGATACGCAGTATTTT.

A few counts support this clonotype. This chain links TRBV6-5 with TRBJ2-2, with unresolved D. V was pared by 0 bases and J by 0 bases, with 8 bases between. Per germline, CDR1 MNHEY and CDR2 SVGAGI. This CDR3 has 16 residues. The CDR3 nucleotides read TGTGCCAGCAGTTACTCTTTCGGCGCGAACACCGGGGAGCTGTTTTTT. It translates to CASSYSFGANTGELFF.

The CDR3 protein is CASSQDRWDLTDTQYF. CDR3 nucleotide sequence: TGCGCCAGCAGCCAAGATCGGTGGGACCTCACAGATACGCAGTATTTT. V and J are TRBV4-1 and TRBJ2-3; either TRBD1 or TRBD2 may supply D (5 bases each). The CDR3 covers 16 residues. Per the germline V gene, CDR1 is MGHRA and CDR2 is YSYEKL. Trimming took 0 bases from V and 2 from J, leaving 12 bases between them.

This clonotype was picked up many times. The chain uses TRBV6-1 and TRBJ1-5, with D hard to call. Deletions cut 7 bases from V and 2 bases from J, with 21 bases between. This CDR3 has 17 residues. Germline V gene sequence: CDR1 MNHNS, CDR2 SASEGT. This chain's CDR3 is CASTLQPEPPGNQPQHF. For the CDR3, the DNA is TGTGCCAGCACCCTCCAGCCGGAGCCACCGGGCAATCAGCCCCAGCATTTT.

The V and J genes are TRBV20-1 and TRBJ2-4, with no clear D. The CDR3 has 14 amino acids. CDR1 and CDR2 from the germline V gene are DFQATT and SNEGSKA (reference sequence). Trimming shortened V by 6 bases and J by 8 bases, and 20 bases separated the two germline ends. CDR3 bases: TGCAGTGCGACCGAGACTTCTTCCAGGTACATTCAGTACTTC. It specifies CSATETSSRYIQYF.

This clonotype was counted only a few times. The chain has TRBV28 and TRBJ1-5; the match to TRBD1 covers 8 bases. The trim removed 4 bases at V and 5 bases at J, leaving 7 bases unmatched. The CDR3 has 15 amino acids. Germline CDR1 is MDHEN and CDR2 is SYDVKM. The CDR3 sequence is CASSSSGGRDQPQHF. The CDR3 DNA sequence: TGTGCCAGCAGTTCCTCAGGGGGCAGGGATCAGCCCCAGCATTTT.

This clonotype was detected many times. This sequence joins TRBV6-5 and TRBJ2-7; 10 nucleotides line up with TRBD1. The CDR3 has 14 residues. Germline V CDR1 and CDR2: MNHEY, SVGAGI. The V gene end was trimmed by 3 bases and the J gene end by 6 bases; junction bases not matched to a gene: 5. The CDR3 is CASSYPDRGAEQYF. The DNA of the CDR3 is TGTGCCAGCAGTTATCCGGACAGGGGGGCCGAGCAGTACTTC.

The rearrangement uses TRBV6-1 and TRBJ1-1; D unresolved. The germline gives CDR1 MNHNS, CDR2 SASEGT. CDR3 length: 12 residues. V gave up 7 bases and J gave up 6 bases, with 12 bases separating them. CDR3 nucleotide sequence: TGTGCCAGCACACAGCGGAGGCCTGAAGCTTTCTTT. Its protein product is CASTQRRPEAFF.

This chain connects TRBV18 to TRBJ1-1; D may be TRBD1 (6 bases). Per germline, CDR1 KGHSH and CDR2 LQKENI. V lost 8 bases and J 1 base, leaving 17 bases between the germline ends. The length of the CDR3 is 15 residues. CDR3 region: CASQGGLGPNTEAFF. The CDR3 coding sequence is TGTGCCAGCCAAGGGGGGCTGGGACCGAACACTGAAGCTTTCTTT.

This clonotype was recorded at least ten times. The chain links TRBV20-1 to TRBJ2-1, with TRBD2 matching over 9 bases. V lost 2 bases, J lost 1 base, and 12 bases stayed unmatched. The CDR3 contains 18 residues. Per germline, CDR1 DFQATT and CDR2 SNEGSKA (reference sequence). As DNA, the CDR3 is TGCAGTGCTAGAACCCTAGCGGGACGGGTACCATCCTACAATGAGCAGTTCTTC. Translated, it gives CSARTLAGRVPSYNEQFF.

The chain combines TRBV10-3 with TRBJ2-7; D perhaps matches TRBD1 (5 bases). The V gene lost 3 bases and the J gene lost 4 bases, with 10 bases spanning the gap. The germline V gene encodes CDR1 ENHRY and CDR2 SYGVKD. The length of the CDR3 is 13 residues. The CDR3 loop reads CAISEGVRYEQYF. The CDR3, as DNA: TGTGCCATCAGTGAAGGGGTACGGTACGAGCAGTACTTC.